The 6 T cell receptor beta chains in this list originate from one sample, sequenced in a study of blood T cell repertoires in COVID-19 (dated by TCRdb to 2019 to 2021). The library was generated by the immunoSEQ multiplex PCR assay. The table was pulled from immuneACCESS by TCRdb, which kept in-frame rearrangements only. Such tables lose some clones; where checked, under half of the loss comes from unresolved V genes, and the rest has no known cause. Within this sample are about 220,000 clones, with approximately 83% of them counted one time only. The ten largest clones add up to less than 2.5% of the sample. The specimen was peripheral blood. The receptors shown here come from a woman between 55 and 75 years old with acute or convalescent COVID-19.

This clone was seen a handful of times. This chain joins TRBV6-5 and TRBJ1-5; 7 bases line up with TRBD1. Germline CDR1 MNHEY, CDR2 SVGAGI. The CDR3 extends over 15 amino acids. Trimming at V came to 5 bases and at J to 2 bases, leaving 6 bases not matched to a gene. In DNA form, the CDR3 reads TGTGCCAGCAGTAGCACCGGGACAGGCAATCAGCCCCAGCATTTT. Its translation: CASSSTGTGNQPQHF.

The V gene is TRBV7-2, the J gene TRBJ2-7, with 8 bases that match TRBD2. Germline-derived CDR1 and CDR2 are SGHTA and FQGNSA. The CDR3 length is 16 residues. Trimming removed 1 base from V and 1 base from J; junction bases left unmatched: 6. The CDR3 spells CASSLERGTLSYEQYF. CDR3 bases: TGTGCCAGCAGCTTAGAGCGGGGGACTCTATCCTACGAGCAGTACTTC. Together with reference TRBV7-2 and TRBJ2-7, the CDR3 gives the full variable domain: GAGVSQSPSNKVTEKGKDVELRCDPISGHTALYWYRQSLGQGLEFLIYFQGNSAPDKSGLPSDRFSAERTGGSVSTLTIQRTQQEDSAVYLCASSLERGTLSYEQYFGPGTRLTVT.

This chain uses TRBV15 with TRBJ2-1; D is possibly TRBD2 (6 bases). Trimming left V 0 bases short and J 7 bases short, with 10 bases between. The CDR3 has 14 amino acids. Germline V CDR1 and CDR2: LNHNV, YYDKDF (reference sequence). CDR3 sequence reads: CATSREGGRNEQFF. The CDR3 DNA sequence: TGTGCCACCAGCAGAGAGGGGGGTAGGAATGAGCAGTTCTTC.

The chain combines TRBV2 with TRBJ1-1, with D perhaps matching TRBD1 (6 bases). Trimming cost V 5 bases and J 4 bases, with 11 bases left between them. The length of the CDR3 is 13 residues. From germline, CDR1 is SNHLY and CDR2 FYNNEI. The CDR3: CASSKDRSTEAFF. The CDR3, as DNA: TGTGCCAGCAGTAAAGACAGGTCCACTGAAGCTTTCTTT.

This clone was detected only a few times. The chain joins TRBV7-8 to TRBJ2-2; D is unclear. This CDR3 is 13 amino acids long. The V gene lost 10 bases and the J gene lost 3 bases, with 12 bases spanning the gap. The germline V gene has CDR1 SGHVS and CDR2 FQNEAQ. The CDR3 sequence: CATLSPHTGELFF. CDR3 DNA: TGTGCCACCTTATCCCCCCACACCGGGGAGCTGTTTTTT.

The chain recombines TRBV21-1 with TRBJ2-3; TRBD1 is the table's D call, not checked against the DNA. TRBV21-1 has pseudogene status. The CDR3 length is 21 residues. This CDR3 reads CASSSKERGQRTVGGRETQYF. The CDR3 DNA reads TGTGCCAGCAGCAGCAAAGAAAGGGGACAGCGGACGGTCGGGGGAAGGGAGACGCAGTATTTT.